This T cell receptor (beta chain) was recorded in a study of beta chain features in type 1 diabetes. Study-wide results and caveats: All four CD4+ subsets of Type 1 diabetes patients contained TCRB CDR3s that were moderately but significantly shorter.

On this clone itself: Its antigen is unknown.

Deletions cut 7 bases from V and 5 bases from J, with 6 bases between. This CDR3 comprises 10 residues. CDR1 is SQVTM, CDR2 ANQGSEA, per germline. What was sequenced were expressed TCRB transcripts, since all of the isolated RNA had been reverse transcribed. Clones were read by immunoSEQ multiplex PCR, and TCRdb kept only the in-frame ones, dropping some. In the table there are about 120,000 clones, 15% to 20% of which are singletons. The chain recombines TRBV29-1 with TRBJ2-1; D unresolved. The sequenced material came from central memory CD4+ T cells from blood. This TCR was recovered from a man aged 18 to 30 with type 1 diabetes. The CDR3 here is CSAAHNEQFF. CDR3 DNA: TGCAGCGCCGCCCACAATGAGCAGTTCTTC.